The 14 T cell receptor beta chains in this list originate from one sample, sequenced in a study of siplizumab effects on memory and regulatory T cells. Data came from immunoSEQ multiplex PCR; TCRdb stores just in-frame clones and leaves some out. The sample consists of around 100,000 clones, nearly 95% of them appearing once. Sequenced: Tregs sorted from blood. The receptors stem from a human donor in good health.

This clone has a single count. V gene TRBV6-6 combines with J gene TRBJ2-1; no reliable D call. The germline V and J ends were trimmed by 6 bases and 10 bases, with 10 bases remaining between them. The CDR3 has 11 amino acids. Germline V gives CDR1 MNHNY, CDR2 SVGAGI (reference sequence). CDR3 loop: CASSRTSEQFF. In DNA, the CDR3 is TGTGCCAGCAGCCGGACCTCCGAGCAGTTCTTC.

The CDR3 spells CASSRTGTPEQFF. The DNA for the CDR3 is TGTGCCAGCAGCCGTACAGGGACTCCTGAGCAGTTCTTC. V usage is TRBV7-9 and J usage is TRBJ2-1; D could derive from TRBD1 or TRBD2 (6 bases each). The CDR3 extends over 13 amino acids. Germline lookup yields CDR1 SEHNR and CDR2 FQNEAQ (reference sequence). Trimming left V 5 bases short and J 9 bases short, with 14 bases between.

The chain has TRBV6-1 and TRBJ1-6; D is undetermined. Looked up from germline, CDR1 is MNHNS and CDR2 is SASEGT. V was trimmed by 7 bases and J by 0 bases, leaving 10 bases between them. The CDR3 consists of 15 residues. The CDR3 DNA follows: TGTGCCAGCATGGGATGGAGCTCCTATAATTCACCCCTCCACTTT. Its protein product is CASMGWSSYNSPLHF.

This chain connects TRBV2 to TRBJ1-5, with D possibly being TRBD1 (6 bases). Trimming stripped 8 bases from V and 0 bases from J, with 14 bases between. This CDR3 is built from 15 residues. Germline-derived CDR1 and CDR2 are SNHLY and FYNNEI. The CDR3 spells CASGEQGVSNQPQHF. CDR3 bases: TGTGCCAGCGGGGAACAGGGTGTTAGCAATCAGCCCCAGCATTTT. Based on the CDR3 plus reference TRBV2 and TRBJ1-5, the full variable domain is EPEVTQTPSHQVTQMGQEVILRCVPISNHLYFYWYRQILGQKVEFLVSFYNNEISEKSEIFDDQFSVERPDGSNFTLKIRSTKLEDSAMYFCASGEQGVSNQPQHFGDGTRLSIL.

V gene TRBV11-2 combines with J gene TRBJ1-1; TRBD1 might be the D (5 bases). Trimming stripped 5 bases from V and 1 base from J, with 17 bases between. The CDR3 has 16 amino acids. Germline assignment: CDR1 SGHAT and CDR2 FQNNGV. The CDR3 here is CASSASLGRTNTEAFF. Written as DNA, the CDR3 is TGTGCCAGCAGCGCCTCTCTGGGGCGAACGAACACTGAAGCTTTCTTT. Looking up the rest from reference TRBV11-2 and TRBJ1-1 gives the full variable domain: EAGVAQSPRYKIIEKRQSVAFWCNPISGHATLYWYQQILGQGPKLLIQFQNNGVVDDSQLPKDRFSAERLKGVDSTLKIQPAKLEDSAVYLCASSASLGRTNTEAFFGQGTRLTVV.

A single count supports this clone. The rearrangement joins TRBV29-1 to TRBJ2-1; a possible D gene is TRBD1 (6 bases). The germline V gene has CDR1 SQVTM and CDR2 ANQGSEA. This CDR3 is built from 15 residues. Between the trimmed V and J ends, which lost 6 bases and 4 bases, there was a span of 19 bases. CDR3: CSVSSRQGMYNEQFF. The CDR3 bases are TGCAGCGTGTCGTCGAGGCAGGGGATGTACAATGAGCAGTTCTTC.

The chain carries TRBV5-5 and TRBJ2-7; D unresolved. The CDR3 covers 12 residues. V lost 4 bases, J lost 0 bases, and 5 bases lay in between. Germline assignment: CDR1 SGHKS and CDR2 YYEKEE (reference sequence). The CDR3 protein is CASSPFSYEQYF. In DNA, the CDR3 is TGTGCCAGCAGCCCCTTCTCCTACGAGCAGTACTTC.

The chain links TRBV13 to TRBJ2-7, with 13 bases matching TRBD2. The ends lost 3 bases at V and 3 bases at J; junction bases unmatched: 2. CDR1 is PRHDT and CDR2 is FYEKMQ in the germline V gene (reference sequence). This CDR3 spans 15 amino acids. CDR3 amino acids: CASSLGLAGFYEQYF. DNA of the CDR3: TGTGCCAGCAGCTTGGGACTAGCGGGATTCTACGAGCAGTACTTC.

The table lists this clone with a count of one. This rearrangement joins TRBV7-9 to TRBJ1-2; D is unclear. The CDR3 has 14 amino acids. Germline CDR1 SEHNR, CDR2 FQNEAQ (reference sequence). V was trimmed by 4 bases and J by 0 bases, leaving 9 bases between them. The CDR3 region has the DNA TGTGCCAGCAGCTCACAGAAGACTAACTATGGCTACACCTTC. It translates to CASSSQKTNYGYTF.

The chain recombines TRBV23-1 with TRBJ2-2; 8 bases align to TRBD1. TRBV23-1 is marked as an open reading frame, function uncertain. V trimming: 11 bases; J trimming: 3 bases; junction bases outside the gene matches: 8. The CDR3 is 14 amino acids. The CDR3 reads CAGQGPGHTGELFF. DNA for the CDR3: TGCGCCGGACAGGGCCCAGGGCACACCGGGGAGCTGTTTTTT.

The CDR3 sequence is CASSIDTFTDTQYF. CDR3 nucleotides: TGTGCCAGCAGCATAGATACATTCACAGATACGCAGTATTTT. The V gene is TRBV9, the J gene TRBJ2-3; D remains ambiguous. The CDR3 sequence is 14 residues long. V dropped 4 bases and J dropped 2 bases, with 11 bases sitting between them. Germline values: CDR1 SGDLS, CDR2 YYNGEE.

This clone was counted between two and nine times. The chain couples TRBV2 to TRBJ1-1; D may be TRBD1 (5 bases). In germline, CDR1 is SNHLY, CDR2 FYNNEI. V shed 8 bases and J shed 6 bases, with 13 bases lying between them. The CDR3 is made up of 12 amino acids. CDR3 DNA: TGTGCCAGCGACCGTGTAGGGGCTGAAGCTTTCTTT. Protein sequence: CASDRVGAEAFF.

This chain uses TRBV7-9 with TRBJ2-7; 8 positions match TRBD2. This CDR3 spans 16 amino acids. CDR1 SEHNR and CDR2 FQNEAQ come from the germline V gene (reference sequence). After removal of 5 bases from V and 2 bases from J, the junction contained 11 bases not matched to a gene. The CDR3 loop is CASSPRGSGTPYEQYF. CDR3 bases: TGTGCCAGCAGCCCCAGGGGTAGCGGGACCCCCTACGAGCAGTACTTC.

The J gene is TRBJ2-1, the V gene TRBV12-5, with 7 bases fitting TRBD2. The CDR3 has 17 amino acids. The V gene's germline CDR1 is LGHNT and CDR2 FRNRAP. V lost 3 bases and J lost 2; bases outside the gene matches: 10. As DNA, the CDR3 is TGTGCTAGTGGTTTCGCACCGGGAGGTTACCCCTACAATGAGCAGTTCTTC. Translating gives CASGFAPGGYPYNEQFF.